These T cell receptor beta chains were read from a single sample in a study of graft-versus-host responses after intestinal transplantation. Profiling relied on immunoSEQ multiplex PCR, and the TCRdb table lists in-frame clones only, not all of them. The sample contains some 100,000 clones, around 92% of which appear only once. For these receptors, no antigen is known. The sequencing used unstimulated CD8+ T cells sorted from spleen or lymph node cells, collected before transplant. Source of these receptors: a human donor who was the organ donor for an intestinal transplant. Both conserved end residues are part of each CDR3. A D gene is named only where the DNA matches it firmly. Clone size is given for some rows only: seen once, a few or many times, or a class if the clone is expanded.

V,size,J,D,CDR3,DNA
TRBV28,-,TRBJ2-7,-,CASSHRPRLEMYEQYF,TGTGCCAGCAGTCACCGACCCAGACTGGAAATGTACGAGCAGTACTTC
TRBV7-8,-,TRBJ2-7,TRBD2,CASSQPGLGDYEQYF,TGTGCCAGCAGCCAACCGGGACTAGGGGATTACGAGCAGTACTTC
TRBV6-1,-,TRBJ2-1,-,CASSEAGALYNEQFF,TGTGCCAGCAGTGAAGCGGGGGCCCTATACAATGAGCAGTTCTTC
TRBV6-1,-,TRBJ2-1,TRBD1,CASIGTGNEQFF,TGTGCCAGCATCGGGACAGGCAATGAGCAGTTCTTC
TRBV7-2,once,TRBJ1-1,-,CASSLGGWQTNTEAFF,TGTGCCAGCAGCTTAGGAGGTTGGCAGACGAACACTGAAGCTTTCTTT
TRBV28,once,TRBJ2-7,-,CASSPAASETSEQYF,TGTGCCAGCAGTCCCGCCGCCAGCGAGACGTCCGAGCAGTACTTC
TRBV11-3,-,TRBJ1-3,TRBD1,CASSQTDRGTGNTIYF,TGTGCCAGCAGCCAAACCGACAGGGGAACTGGAAACACCATATATTTT
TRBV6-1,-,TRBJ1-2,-,CASSELGRYTF,TGTGCCAGCAGTGAATTGGGGCGCTACACCTTC
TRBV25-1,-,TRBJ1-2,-,CASSPIEGTHYGYTF,TGTGCCAGCTCCCCCATCGAGGGTACCCACTATGGCTACACCTTC
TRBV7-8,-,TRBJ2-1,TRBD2,CASSLPATGTSGSSEQFF,TGTGCCAGCAGCTTACCAGCTACCGGGACTAGCGGGAGTAGTGAGCAGTTCTTC
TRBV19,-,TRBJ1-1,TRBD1,CASSIGQGRQAFF,TGTGCCAGTAGTATTGGACAGGGGCGACAAGCTTTCTTT
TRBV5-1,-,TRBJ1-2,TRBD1,CASSTGESVDGYTF,TGCGCCAGCAGCACAGGGGAGTCCGTTGATGGCTACACCTTC
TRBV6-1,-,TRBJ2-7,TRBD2,CASSEPSGGRHEQYF,TGTGCCAGCAGTGAGCCTAGCGGGGGGAGACACGAGCAGTACTTC
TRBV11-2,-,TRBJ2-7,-,CASSLFFRDSRYEQYF,TGTGCCAGCAGCTTATTTTTCCGAGACTCCCGCTACGAGCAGTACTTC
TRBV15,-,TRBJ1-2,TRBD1,CATSHDRGLNGYTF,TGTGCCACCAGCCATGACAGGGGGCTTAATGGCTACACCTTC
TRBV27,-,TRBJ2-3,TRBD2,CASSSLASGGVDTQYF,TGTGCCAGCAGTTCATTAGCTAGCGGGGGAGTAGATACGCAGTATTTT
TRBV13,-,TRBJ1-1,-,CASRGGGRNTEAFF,TGTGCCAGCAGGGGGGGAGGGAGAAACACTGAAGCTTTCTTT
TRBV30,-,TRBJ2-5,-,CAWSSAGRQYF,TGTGCCTGGAGTAGTGCGGGCAGACAGTACTTC
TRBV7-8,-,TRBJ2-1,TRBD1,CASSLGQGSYNEQFF,TGTGCCAGCAGCTTAGGACAGGGCTCCTACAATGAGCAGTTCTTC
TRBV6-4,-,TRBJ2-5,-,CASRGLPRETQYF,TGTGCCAGCAGAGGACTACCCAGAGAGACCCAGTACTTC
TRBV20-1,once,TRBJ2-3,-,CSAKTDTQYF,TGCAGTGCCAAAACAGATACGCAGTATTTT
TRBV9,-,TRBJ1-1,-,CASSVGALGGNTEAFF,TGTGCCAGCAGCGTAGGAGCCTTAGGGGGGAACACTGAAGCTTTCTTT
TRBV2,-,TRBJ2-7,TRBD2,CASHLAGAYEQYF,TGTGCCAGTCACCTAGCGGGAGCCTACGAGCAGTACTTC
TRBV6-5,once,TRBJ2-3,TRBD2,CASSVLAGGTDTQYF,TGTGCCAGCAGTGTACTAGCGGGAGGCACAGATACGCAGTATTTT
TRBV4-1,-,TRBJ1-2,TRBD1,CASSQGQVRYGYTF,TGCGCCAGCAGCCAGGGACAGGTCCGCTATGGCTACACCTTC
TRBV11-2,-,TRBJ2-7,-,CASSLGPGPFYEQYF,TGTGCCAGCAGCTTAGGTCCAGGGCCTTTTTACGAGCAGTACTTC
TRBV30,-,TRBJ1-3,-,CAYDTTSGNTIYF,TGTGCCTATGACACGACCTCTGGAAACACCATATATTTT
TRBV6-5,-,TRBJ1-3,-,CASSCGRTSGNTIYF,TGTGCCAGCAGTTGCGGGCGCACCTCTGGAAACACCATATATTTT
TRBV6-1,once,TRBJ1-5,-,CASSNAGVSQPQHF,TGTGCCAGCAGTAACGCAGGGGTTAGTCAGCCCCAGCATTTT
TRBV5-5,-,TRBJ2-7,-,CASSSDYEQYF,TGTGCCAGCAGCTCAGACTACGAGCAGTACTTC
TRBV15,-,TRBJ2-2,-,CATSRDTLGRITGELFF,TGTGCCACCAGCAGAGACACCTTGGGGCGGATCACCGGGGAGCTGTTTTTT
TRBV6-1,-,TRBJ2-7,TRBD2,CATDQLAGSYEQYF,TGTGCCACCGACCAACTAGCGGGATCCTACGAGCAGTACTTC
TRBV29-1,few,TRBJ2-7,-,CSVDYGARSEQYF,TGCAGCGTTGATTATGGGGCTCGGTCCGAGCAGTACTTC
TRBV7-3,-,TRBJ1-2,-,CAKRGGYGYTF,TGTGCCAAGCGGGGGGGATATGGCTACACCTTC
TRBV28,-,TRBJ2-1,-,CASSLLDSYNEQFF,TGTGCCAGCAGTTTGTTAGACTCCTACAATGAGCAGTTCTTC
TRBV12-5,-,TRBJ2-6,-,CASGTYPGANVLTF,TGTGCTAGTGGTACCTACCCTGGGGCCAACGTCCTGACTTTC
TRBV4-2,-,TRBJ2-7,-,CASSLWWGRDTYEQYF,TGTGCCAGCAGCCTCTGGTGGGGCCGGGACACTTACGAGCAGTACTTC
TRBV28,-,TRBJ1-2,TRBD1,CASITQGGEPNYGYTF,TGTGCCAGCATCACCCAGGGGGGTGAACCTAACTATGGCTACACCTTC